This T cell receptor (beta chain) appears in the sequencing data of a study of blood T cell repertoires in COVID-19. Study overall: Samples came from the United States, Italy and Spain, spanning acute and convalescent COVID-19. T cells, B-cell-depleted T cells, or PBMCs provided the cDNA or gDNA that served as material.

J lost 3 bases, V lost 2 bases, and 5 bases had no gene match. This CDR3 has 16 residues. In germline, CDR1 is SGDLS, CDR2 YYNGEE. Original handling: Amplification with reference gene primers provided the estimates of nucleated cell counts. Profiled with immunoSEQ multiplex PCR; TCRdb holds only in-frame clones, not every one. That table gives V, J and clone size, and the DNA gave D and trimming. The sample shows some 250,000 clones, roughly 86% of them seen only once. The J gene is TRBJ2-1, the V gene TRBV9; TRBD1 aligns across 10 bases. The specimen was peripheral blood. The sequence was obtained from a woman under 40 who had recovered from COVID-19. The CDR3 is CASSVTGTGDYNEQFF. DNA for the CDR3: TGTGCCAGCAGCGTGACCGGGACAGGGGACTACAATGAGCAGTTCTTC.